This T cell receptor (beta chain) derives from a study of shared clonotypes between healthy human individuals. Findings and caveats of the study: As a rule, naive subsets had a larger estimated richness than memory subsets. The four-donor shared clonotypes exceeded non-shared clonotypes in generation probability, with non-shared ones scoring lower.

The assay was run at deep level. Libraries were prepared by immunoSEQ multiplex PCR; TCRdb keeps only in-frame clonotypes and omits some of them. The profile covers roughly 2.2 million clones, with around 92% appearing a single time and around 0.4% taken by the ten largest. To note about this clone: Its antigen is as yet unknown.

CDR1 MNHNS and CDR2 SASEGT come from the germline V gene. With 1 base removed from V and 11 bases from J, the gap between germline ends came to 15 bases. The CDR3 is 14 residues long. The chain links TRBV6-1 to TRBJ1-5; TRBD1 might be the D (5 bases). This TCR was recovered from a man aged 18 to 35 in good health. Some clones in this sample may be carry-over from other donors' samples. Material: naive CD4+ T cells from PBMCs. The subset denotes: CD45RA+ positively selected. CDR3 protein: CASSEVGASGAQHF. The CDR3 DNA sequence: TGTGCCAGCAGTGAAGTAGGGGCGTCGGGAGCCCAGCATTTT.